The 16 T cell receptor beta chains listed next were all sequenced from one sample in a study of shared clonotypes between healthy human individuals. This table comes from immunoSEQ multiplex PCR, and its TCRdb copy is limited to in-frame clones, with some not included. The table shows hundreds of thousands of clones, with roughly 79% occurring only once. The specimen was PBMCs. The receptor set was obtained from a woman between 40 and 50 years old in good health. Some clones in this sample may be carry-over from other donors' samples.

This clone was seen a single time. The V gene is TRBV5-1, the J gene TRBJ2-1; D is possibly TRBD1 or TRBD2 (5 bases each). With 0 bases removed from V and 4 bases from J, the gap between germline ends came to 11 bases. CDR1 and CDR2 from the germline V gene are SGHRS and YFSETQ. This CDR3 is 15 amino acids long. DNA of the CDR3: TGCGCCAGCAGCTTGGGAGGGGCCATATACAATGAGCAGTTCTTC. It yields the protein CASSLGGAIYNEQFF. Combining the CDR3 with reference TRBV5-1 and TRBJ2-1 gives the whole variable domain KAGVTQTPRYLIKTRGQQVTLSCSPISGHRSVSWYQQTPGQGLQFLFEYFSETQRNKGNFPGRFSGRQFSNSRSEMNVSTLELGDSALYLCASSLGGAIYNEQFFGPGTRLTVL.

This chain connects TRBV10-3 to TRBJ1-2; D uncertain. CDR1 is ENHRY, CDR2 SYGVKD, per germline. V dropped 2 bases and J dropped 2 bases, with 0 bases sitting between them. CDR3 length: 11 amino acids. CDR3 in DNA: TGTGCCATCAGTGAGAACTATGGCTACACCTTC. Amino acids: CAISENYGYTF.

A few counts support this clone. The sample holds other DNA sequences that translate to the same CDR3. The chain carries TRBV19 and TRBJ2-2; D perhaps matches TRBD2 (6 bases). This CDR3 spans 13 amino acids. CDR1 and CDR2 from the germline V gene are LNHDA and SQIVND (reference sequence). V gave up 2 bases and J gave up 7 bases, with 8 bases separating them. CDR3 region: CASSILGGGELFF. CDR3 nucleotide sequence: TGTGCCAGTAGTATATTGGGAGGCGGGGAGCTGTTTTTT.

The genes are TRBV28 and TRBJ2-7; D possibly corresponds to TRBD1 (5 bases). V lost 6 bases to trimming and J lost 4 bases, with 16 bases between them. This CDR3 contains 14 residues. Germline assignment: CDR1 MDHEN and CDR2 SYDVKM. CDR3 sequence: CASRASRAGYEQYF. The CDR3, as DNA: TGTGCCAGCAGGGCATCAAGGGCAGGGTACGAGCAGTACTTC.

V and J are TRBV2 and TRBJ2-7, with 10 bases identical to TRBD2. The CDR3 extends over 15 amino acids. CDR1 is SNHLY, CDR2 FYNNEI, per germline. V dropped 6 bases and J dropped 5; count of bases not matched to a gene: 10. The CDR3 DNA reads TGTGCCAGCAGGACGAGAGCGGGAGGGTCAGACGAGCAGTACTTC. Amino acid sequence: CASRTRAGGSDEQYF.

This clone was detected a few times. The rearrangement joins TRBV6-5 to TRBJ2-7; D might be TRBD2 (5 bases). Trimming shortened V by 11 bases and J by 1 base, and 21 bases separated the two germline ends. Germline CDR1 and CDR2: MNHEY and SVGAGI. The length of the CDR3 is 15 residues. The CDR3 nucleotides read TGTGCCTCTAGCCCCGTTCCGATCATGTCCTACGAGCAGTACTTC. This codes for CASSPVPIMSYEQYF.

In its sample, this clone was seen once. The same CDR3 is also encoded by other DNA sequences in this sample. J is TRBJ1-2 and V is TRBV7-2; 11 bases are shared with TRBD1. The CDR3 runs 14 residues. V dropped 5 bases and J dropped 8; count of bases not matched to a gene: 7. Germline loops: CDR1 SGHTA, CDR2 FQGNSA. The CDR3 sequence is CASSAGQGAGGYTF. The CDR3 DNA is TGTGCCAGCAGCGCAGGACAGGGGGCGGGCGGCTACACCTTC.

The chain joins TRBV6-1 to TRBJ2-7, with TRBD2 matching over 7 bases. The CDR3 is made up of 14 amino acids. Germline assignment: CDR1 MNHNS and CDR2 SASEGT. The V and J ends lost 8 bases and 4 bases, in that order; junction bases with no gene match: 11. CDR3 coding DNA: TGTGCCAGCCGTCTAGTTTCTAGCGGTTACGAGCAGTACTTC. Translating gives CASRLVSSGYEQYF.

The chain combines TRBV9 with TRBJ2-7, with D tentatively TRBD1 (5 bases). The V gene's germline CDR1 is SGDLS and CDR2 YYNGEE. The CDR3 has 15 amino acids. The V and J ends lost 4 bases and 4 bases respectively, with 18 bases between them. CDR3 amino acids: CASSPGSNPLYEQYF. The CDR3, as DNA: TGTGCCAGCAGCCCAGGGTCCAACCCCTTGTACGAGCAGTACTTC.

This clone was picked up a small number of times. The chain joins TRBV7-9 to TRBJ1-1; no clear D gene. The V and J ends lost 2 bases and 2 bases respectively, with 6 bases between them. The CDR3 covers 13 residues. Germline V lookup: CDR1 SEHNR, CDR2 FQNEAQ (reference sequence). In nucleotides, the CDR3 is TGTGCCAGCAGCTTAACACCCAACACTGAAGCTTTCTTT. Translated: CASSLTPNTEAFF.

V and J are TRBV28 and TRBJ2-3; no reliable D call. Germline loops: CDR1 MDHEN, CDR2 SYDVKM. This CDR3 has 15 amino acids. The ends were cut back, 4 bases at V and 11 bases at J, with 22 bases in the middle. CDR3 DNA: TGTGCCAGCAGTTCCTTAATACCCCGGATGGGCGGGCAGTATTTT. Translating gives CASSSLIPRMGGQYF.

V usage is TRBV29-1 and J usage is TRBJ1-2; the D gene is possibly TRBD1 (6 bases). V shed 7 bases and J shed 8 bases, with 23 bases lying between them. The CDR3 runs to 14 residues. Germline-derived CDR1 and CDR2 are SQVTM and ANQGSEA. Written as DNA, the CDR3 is TGCAGCGCCGCTACGAGGGGGGACGGGACCGGCTACACCTTC. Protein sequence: CSAATRGDGTGYTF.

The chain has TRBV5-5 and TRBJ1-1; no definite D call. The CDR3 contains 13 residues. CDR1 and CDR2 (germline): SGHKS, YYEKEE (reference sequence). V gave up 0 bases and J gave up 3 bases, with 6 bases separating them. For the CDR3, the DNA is TGTGCCAGCAGCTTGGAGGCAGACACTGAAGCTTTCTTT. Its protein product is CASSLEADTEAFF.

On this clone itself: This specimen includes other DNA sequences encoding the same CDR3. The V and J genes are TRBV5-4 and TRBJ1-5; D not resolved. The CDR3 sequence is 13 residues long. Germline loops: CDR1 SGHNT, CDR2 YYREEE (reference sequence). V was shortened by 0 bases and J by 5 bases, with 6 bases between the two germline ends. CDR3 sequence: CASSLDRDQPQHF. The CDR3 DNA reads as TGTGCCAGCAGCTTGGATAGGGATCAGCCCCAGCATTTT.

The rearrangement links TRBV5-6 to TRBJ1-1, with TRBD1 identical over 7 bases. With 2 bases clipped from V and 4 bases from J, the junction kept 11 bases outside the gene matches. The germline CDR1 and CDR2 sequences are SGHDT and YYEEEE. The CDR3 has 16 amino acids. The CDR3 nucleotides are TGTGCCAGCAGCTTACAGACAGGGAGGGGGATCACTGAAGCTTTCTTT. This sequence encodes CASSLQTGRGITEAFF.

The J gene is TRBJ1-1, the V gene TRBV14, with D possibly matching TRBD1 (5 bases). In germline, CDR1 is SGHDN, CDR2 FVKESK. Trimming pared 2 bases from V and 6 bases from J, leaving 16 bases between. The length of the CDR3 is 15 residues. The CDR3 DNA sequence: TGTGCCAGCAGCCAACGTTTGGCAGGGAAGCCTGAAGCTTTCTTT. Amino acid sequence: CASSQRLAGKPEAFF. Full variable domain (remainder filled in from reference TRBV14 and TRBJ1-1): EAGVTQFPSHSVIEKGQTVTLRCDPISGHDNLYWYRRVMGKEIKFLLHFVKESKQDESGMPNNRFLAERTGGTYSTLKVQPAELEDSGVYFCASSQRLAGKPEAFFGQGTRLTVV.